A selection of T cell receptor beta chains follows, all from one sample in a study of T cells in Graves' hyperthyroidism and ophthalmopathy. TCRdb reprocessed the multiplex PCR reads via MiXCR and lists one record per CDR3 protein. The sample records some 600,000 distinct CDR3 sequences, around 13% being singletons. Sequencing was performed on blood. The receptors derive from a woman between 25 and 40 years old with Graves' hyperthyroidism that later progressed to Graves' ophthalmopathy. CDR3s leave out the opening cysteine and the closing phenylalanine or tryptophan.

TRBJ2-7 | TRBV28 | ASSLGQEQY
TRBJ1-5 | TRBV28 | ASSSPGTSNGGNQPQH
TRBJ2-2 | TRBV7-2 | ASMSAGGPTGELF
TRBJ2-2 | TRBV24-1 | ATSEQGLAVNTGELF
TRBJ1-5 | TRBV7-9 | ASSLFEDGQPQH
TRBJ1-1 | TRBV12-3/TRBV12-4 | ASSLAPDSPTEAF
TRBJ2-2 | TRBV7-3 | ASSTAEVAVNTGELF
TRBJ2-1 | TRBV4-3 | ASSQDKAAYNEQF
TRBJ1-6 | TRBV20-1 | SARDVGQRADSPLH
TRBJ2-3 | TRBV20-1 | SAVLASTDTQY
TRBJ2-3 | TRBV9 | ASSVAEPGHRTDTQY
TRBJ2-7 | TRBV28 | ASRAPGQGAGRKGYEQY
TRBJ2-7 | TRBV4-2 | ASSPLSGQIHEQY
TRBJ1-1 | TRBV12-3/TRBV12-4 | ASSFGVAGGTEAF
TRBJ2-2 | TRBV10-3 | ATGTGNTGELF
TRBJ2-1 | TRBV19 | ASTTGVKSGEQF
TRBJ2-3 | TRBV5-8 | ASSFRGSDTQY
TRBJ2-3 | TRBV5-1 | ASSPTGDSTTDTQY
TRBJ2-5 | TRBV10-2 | ASSELSKRETQY
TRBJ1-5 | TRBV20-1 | SARDPGQGRQPQH
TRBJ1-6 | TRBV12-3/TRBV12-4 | ASRPGTVGNSPLH
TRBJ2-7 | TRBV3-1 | ASSQDGGWSYEQY
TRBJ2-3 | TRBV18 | ASSLTGSRTDTQY
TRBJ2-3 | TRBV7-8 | ASSSREDPRHTQY
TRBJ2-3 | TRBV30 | ACVTPSTDTQY
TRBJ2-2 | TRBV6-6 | ASSYGGGSSGELF
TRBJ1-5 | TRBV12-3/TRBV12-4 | ASSFRITGGNQPQH
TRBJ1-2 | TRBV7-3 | ASSSGQGPLDYGYT
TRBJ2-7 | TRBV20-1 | SASPARTGDGEQY
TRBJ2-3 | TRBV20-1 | SARVLAGETDTQY
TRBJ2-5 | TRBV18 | ASSPGREETQY
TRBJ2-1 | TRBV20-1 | SAGGGLAGANEQF
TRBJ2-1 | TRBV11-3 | ASSQVGDEQF
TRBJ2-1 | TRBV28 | ASSLGQGARDNEQF
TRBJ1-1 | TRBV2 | ASISNTEAF
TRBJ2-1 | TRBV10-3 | AISEGGRVYNEQF
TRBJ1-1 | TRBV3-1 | ASSHGHWAEAF
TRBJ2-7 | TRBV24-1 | ATSGAAGEQY
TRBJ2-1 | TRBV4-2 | ASSQGAGARDEQF
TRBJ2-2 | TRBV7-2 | ASSSMGGGLRNTGELF
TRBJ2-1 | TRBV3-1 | ASSQRGQGGNEQF
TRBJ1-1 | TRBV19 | PSTLRGGAF
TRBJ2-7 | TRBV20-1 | SAGVPGTYLKEQY
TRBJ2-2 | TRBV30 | AWSLQTGELF
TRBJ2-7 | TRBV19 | ASSINEGGYEQY
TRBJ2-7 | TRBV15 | ATSTSGGAYEQY
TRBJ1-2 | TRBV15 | ATSRDLQGGGYGYT
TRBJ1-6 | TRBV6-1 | ASSPRVDASSYNSPLH
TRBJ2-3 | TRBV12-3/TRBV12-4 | ASSFLAGEPDTQY
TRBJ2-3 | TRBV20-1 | SANPRDPSTDTQY
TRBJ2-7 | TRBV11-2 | ASSPGARSYEQY
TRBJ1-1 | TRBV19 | ASTEIQGGRVNTEAF
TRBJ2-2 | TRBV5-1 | ASSPGQGAAGELF
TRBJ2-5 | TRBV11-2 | ASSQLGGGETQY
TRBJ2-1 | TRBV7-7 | ASSVDSAGEQF
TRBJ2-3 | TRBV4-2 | ASSLDPTSTDTQY
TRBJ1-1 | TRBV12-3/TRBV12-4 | ASSLAQGSEAF
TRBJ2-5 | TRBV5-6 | ASSPRLALETQY